Each of the 23 T cell receptor beta chains below was sequenced from the same sample in a study of T cells after yellow fever vaccination. TCRdb ran MiXCR on the 5' RACE reads and lists one entry per CDR3 protein. The repertoire consists of a few hundred thousand distinct CDR3 sequences, with approximately 9% occurring once and the leading ten covering roughly 18%. The sample here was PBMCs, taken on the day of the first yellow fever vaccination. The receptors here all came from a man aged 18 to 29 who received the YFV17D yellow fever vaccine.

The rearrangement links TRBV25-1 to TRBJ1-2, with TRBD1 matching 7 bases. This CDR3 spans 12 amino acids. V lost 6 bases, J lost 5 bases, and 3 bases stayed unmatched. Looked up from germline, CDR1 is MGHDK and CDR2 is SYGVNS. For the CDR3, the DNA is TGTGCCAGCAGGGGACAGATATATGGCTACACCTTC. Protein product: CASRGQIYGYTF.

This clonotype was detected only a few times. This sequence joins TRBV20-1 and TRBJ1-1; a possible D gene is TRBD1 (5 bases). V lost 1 base, J lost 7 bases, and 10 bases lay in between. Germline loops: CDR1 DFQATT, CDR2 SNEGSKA (reference sequence). This CDR3 spans 12 amino acids. CDR3: CSARVGGNEAFF. The CDR3 region has the DNA TGCAGTGCTAGAGTTGGGGGTAATGAAGCTTTCTTT.

In its sample, this clonotype was seen a few times. The chain carries TRBV12-3 or TRBV12-4 and TRBJ2-3; perhaps D is TRBD1 or TRBD2 (6 bases each). Between the trimmed V and J ends, which lost 6 bases and 6 bases, there was a span of 13 bases. This CDR3 has 13 residues. Here the CDR3 reads CASSWGAGDTQYF. CDR3 coding DNA: TGTGCCAGCAGCTGGGGGGCCGGGGATACGCAGTATTTT.

This clonotype was seen only a few times. The gene calls are TRBV5-1 and TRBJ2-3, with TRBD2 as a possible D gene (6 bases). Germline V lookup: CDR1 SGHRS, CDR2 YFSETQ. Trimming removed 0 bases from V and 1 base from J, with 12 bases in between. The length of the CDR3 is 16 residues. The DNA of the CDR3 is TGCGCCAGCAGCTTGGCCTTTACGGGGGGCACAGATACGCAGTATTTT. Amino acids: CASSLAFTGGTDTQYF.

Turning to this clonotype: A much larger clone lies a single base off, so this may be a read error. The chain combines TRBV7-2 with TRBJ2-3, with 9 bases matching TRBD2. The CDR3 totals 15 residues. Germline lookup yields CDR1 SGHTA and CDR2 FQGNSA. This CDR3 is CAGSLSGGNTDTQYF. CDR3 DNA sequence: TGTGCCGGCAGCTTAAGCGGGGGGAACACAGATACGCAGTATTTT.

The J gene is TRBJ2-3, the V gene TRBV5-6; 9 bases match TRBD2. V shed 0 bases, J shed 6 bases, and the junction held 5 bases outside the gene matches. The CDR3 totals 15 residues. Germline CDR1 reads SGHDT; CDR2 reads YYEEEE. CDR3 amino acids: CASSLAIAGEDTQYF. CDR3 DNA sequence: TGTGCCAGCAGCTTGGCCATAGCGGGGGAGGATACGCAGTATTTT.

This chain uses TRBV7-3 with TRBJ2-5; 9 nucleotides agree with TRBD2. J was trimmed by 1 base and V by 5 bases; bases with no gene match: 8. CDR1 is SGHTA and CDR2 is FQGTGA in the germline V gene. CDR3 length: 16 residues. CDR3 region: CASSPGTSTRQETQYF. CDR3 nucleotides: TGTGCCAGCAGCCCAGGGACTAGCACCCGCCAAGAGACCCAGTACTTC. Filled out from reference TRBV7-3 and TRBJ2-5, the complete variable domain reads GAGVSQTPSNKVTEKGKYVELRCDPISGHTALYWYRQSLGQGPEFLIYFQGTGAADDSGLPNDRFFAVRPEGSVSTLKIQRTERGDSAVYLCASSPGTSTRQETQYFGPGTRLLVL.

On this clonotype itself: Possible read error: a much larger clone is one base away. V usage is TRBV7-2 and J usage is TRBJ2-2; D remains ambiguous. Trimming shortened V by 1 base and J by 4 bases, and 13 bases separated the two germline ends. The germline V gene has CDR1 SGHTA and CDR2 FQGNSA. The length of the CDR3 is 16 residues. The CDR3 DNA follows: TGTGCCAGCAGCTTAGGCCGTTGTGGTGCCACCGGGGAGCTGTTTTTT. It codes for CASSLGRCGATGELFF.

Ten or more counts support this clonotype. V gene TRBV7-9 combines with J gene TRBJ2-5; D not resolved. Germline V gene sequence: CDR1 SEHNR, CDR2 FQNEAQ (reference sequence). V lost 8 bases to trimming and J lost 1 base, with 14 bases between them. This CDR3 has 14 amino acids. Here the CDR3 reads CASLPEWGQETQYF. In DNA form, the CDR3 reads TGTGCCAGCTTGCCGGAGTGGGGCCAAGAGACCCAGTACTTC.

The DNA for the CDR3 is TGCGCCAGCAGCCTACGAACAGGAAACTATGGCTACACCTTC. Translating gives CASSLRTGNYGYTF. The chain combines TRBV4-1 with TRBJ1-2, with D possibly matching TRBD1 (5 bases). Deletions cut 4 bases from V and 2 bases from J, with 11 bases between. Germline values: CDR1 MGHRA, CDR2 YSYEKL. The CDR3 runs 14 residues.

This clonotype was observed many times. This rearrangement joins TRBV6-2 or TRBV6-3 to TRBJ1-1, with TRBD1 identical over 9 bases. The CDR3 is 16 residues long. V lost 4 bases, J lost 3 bases, and 9 bases stayed unmatched. Germline V lookup: CDR1 MNHEY, CDR2 SVGEGT. CDR3 sequence (DNA): TGTGCCAGCAGTTTTTGGCTTGGGACAGGGCACACTGAAGCTTTCTTT. Its protein product is CASSFWLGTGHTEAFF.

CDR3 coding DNA: TGTGCCAGCAGTTTGAATTCCGGCCCAGCCTTGACCCAGTACTTC. This sequence encodes CASSLNSGPALTQYF. The V and J genes are TRBV12-3 or TRBV12-4 and TRBJ2-5, with D unresolved. Deletions cut 3 bases from V and 7 bases from J, with 18 bases between. This CDR3 spans 15 amino acids.

This clonotype came up a few times. The J gene is TRBJ2-6, the V gene TRBV4-3, with 8 bases lining up with TRBD1. CDR1 LGHNA and CDR2 YSLEER come from the germline V gene. The CDR3 is made up of 16 amino acids. V gave up 1 base and J gave up 4 bases; unmatched junction bases: 3. CDR3 protein: CASSQGTGTGANVLTF. The CDR3 nucleotides are TGCGCCAGCAGCCAAGGGACAGGGACCGGGGCCAACGTCCTGACTTTC.

This clonotype was seen a few times. The CDR3 protein is CASTRPSPPNEKLFF. DNA for the CDR3: TGTGCCAGTACCCGGCCGAGTCCCCCTAATGAAAAACTGTTTTTT. The chain combines TRBV6-1 with TRBJ1-4; D remains ambiguous. This CDR3 is 15 amino acids long. Trimming removed 9 bases at V and 3 bases at J, with 17 bases between. Per the germline V gene, CDR1 is MNHNS and CDR2 is SASEGT.

This clonotype was recorded a few times. The chain combines TRBV10-3 with TRBJ1-1, with D tentatively TRBD1 (5 bases). The CDR3 spans 13 residues. Deletions cut 3 bases from V and 4 bases from J, with 9 bases between. CDR1 is ENHRY, CDR2 SYGVKD, per germline. The CDR3 sequence: CAISEAGTTEAFF. The CDR3 nucleotides are TGTGCCATCAGTGAAGCGGGGACCACTGAAGCTTTCTTT.

This chain joins TRBV7-6 and TRBJ1-3, with 7 bases matching TRBD1. Looked up from germline, CDR1 is SGHVS and CDR2 is FNYEAQ. The CDR3 runs to 16 residues. V dropped 0 bases and J dropped 4; count of bases not matched to a gene: 6. The CDR3 region is CASSLAGGAGGNTIYF. The CDR3 DNA follows: TGTGCCAGCAGCTTAGCAGGGGGCGCCGGCGGAAACACCATATATTTT.

This clonotype showed up many times. Written as DNA, the CDR3 is TGTGCCAGCAGCTTGGGTCTTGGGGGTTCACCCCTCCACTTT. Translated, it gives CASSLGLGGSPLHF. The rearrangement links TRBV5-6 to TRBJ1-6; tentative D call: TRBD1 (5 bases). The germline V and J ends were trimmed by 0 bases and 9 bases, with 10 bases remaining between them. The CDR3 contains 14 residues. Germline loops: CDR1 SGHDT, CDR2 YYEEEE.

V is TRBV9 and J is TRBJ1-4; TRBD1 might be the D (5 bases). Germline assignment: CDR1 SGDLS and CDR2 YYNGEE. V lost 4 bases and J 2 bases, leaving 12 bases between the germline ends. The CDR3 runs to 15 residues. Written as DNA, the CDR3 is TGTGCCAGCAGCCCAACAGGACCCACTAATGAAAAACTGTTTTTT. As protein: CASSPTGPTNEKLFF.

This clonotype has a handful of counts. The chain has TRBV7-9 and TRBJ2-2; TRBD1 might be the D (6 bases). Germline V gene lookup returns CDR1 SEHNR and CDR2 FQNEAQ (reference sequence). The length of the CDR3 is 15 residues. V dropped 0 bases and J dropped 5 bases, with 10 bases sitting between them. This CDR3 reads CASSLAPGDTGELFF. DNA of the CDR3: TGTGCCAGCAGCTTAGCGCCAGGGGATACCGGGGAGCTGTTTTTT.

The chain uses TRBV15 and TRBJ2-3; 9 bases fit TRBD1. The CDR3 is 15 residues long. The germline V gene has CDR1 LNHNV and CDR2 YYDKDF (reference sequence). Trimming removed 5 bases from V and 3 bases from J; junction bases left unmatched: 6. The CDR3 spells CATSGRDRATDTQYF. CDR3 nucleotides: TGTGCCACCAGCGGACGGGACAGGGCAACAGATACGCAGTATTTT.

This clonotype was picked up many times. The chain carries TRBV25-1 and TRBJ1-1; D is ambiguous. Germline CDR1 is MGHDK and CDR2 is SYGVNS. Trimming removed 6 bases from V and 1 base from J, with 3 bases in between. The CDR3 sequence is 11 residues long. The CDR3 bases are TGTGCCAGCAGGCGGAACACTGAAGCTTTCTTT. Its translation is CASRRNTEAFF.

The rearrangement links TRBV12-3 or TRBV12-4 to TRBJ2-1, with 8 nucleotides matching TRBD1. The CDR3 loop spans 16 amino acids. Trimming cost V 5 bases and J 5 bases; bases outside gene matches: 11. The CDR3 sequence is CASSAPGTGLHNEQFF. CDR3 DNA sequence: TGTGCCAGCAGTGCTCCCGGGACAGGACTTCACAATGAGCAGTTCTTC.

This clonotype was seen a handful of times. The chain links TRBV28 to TRBJ1-6, with D possibly matching TRBD1 (5 bases). V lost 10 bases, J lost 2 bases, and 15 bases lay in between. This CDR3 is 15 amino acids long. The germline gives CDR1 MDHEN, CDR2 SYDVKM. The CDR3 sequence: CAIDGPGAYNSPLHF. Written as DNA, the CDR3 is TGTGCCATCGACGGTCCGGGGGCCTATAATTCACCCCTCCACTTT.